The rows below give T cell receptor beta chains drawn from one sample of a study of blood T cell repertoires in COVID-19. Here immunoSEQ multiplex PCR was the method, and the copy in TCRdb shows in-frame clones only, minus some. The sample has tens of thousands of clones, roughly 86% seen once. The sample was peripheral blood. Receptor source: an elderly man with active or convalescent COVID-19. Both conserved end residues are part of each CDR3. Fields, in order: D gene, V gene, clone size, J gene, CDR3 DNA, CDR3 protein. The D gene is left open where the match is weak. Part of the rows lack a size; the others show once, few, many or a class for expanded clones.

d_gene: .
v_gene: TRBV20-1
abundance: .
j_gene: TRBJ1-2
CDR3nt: TGCAGTGCTAGATACAGCTATGGCTACACCTTC
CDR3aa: CSARYSYGYTF

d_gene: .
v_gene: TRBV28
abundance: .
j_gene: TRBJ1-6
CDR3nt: TGTGCCAGCAGTTTAGTCCGGGGATCACCCCTCCACTTT
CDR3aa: CASSLVRGSPLHF

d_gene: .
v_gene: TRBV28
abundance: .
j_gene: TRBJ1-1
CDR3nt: TGTGCCAGCAGTTTCGGGGGTCGAGCTGAAGCTTTCTTT
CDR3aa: CASSFGGRAEAFF

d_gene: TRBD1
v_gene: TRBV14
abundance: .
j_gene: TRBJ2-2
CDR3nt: TGTGCCAGCAGCCTGACAGGGGGTTTCACCGGGGAGCTGTTTTTT
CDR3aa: CASSLTGGFTGELFF

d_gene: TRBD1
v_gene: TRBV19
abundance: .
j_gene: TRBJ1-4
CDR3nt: TGTGCCAGTAGTCCACAGGGGACTAATGAAAAACTGTTTTTT
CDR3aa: CASSPQGTNEKLFF

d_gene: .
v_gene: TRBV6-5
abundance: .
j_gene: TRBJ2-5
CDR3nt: TGTGCCAGCAGTCCAATGTGGGCTGGGGAGACCCAGTACTTC
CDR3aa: CASSPMWAGETQYF

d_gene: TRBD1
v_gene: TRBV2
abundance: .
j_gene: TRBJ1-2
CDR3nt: TGTGCCAGCACCCCTGACAGGGGTTATGGCTACACCTTC
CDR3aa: CASTPDRGYGYTF

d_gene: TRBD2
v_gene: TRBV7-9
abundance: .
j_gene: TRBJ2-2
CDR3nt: TGTGCCAGCAGCTCAATAGCGGGAGGAACCGGGGAGCTGTTTTTT
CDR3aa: CASSSIAGGTGELFF

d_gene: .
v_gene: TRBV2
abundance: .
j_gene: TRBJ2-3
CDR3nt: TGTGCCAGCAGTGGTTTGGGCAGGTCTAGCACAGATACGCAGTATTTT
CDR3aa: CASSGLGRSSTDTQYF

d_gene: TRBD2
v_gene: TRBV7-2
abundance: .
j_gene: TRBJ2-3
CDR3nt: TGTGCCAGCAAACTAGCGGGGCTTACTTCAGATACGCAGTATTTT
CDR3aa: CASKLAGLTSDTQYF

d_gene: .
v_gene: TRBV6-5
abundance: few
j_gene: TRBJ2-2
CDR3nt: TGTGCCAGCAGTCTACAGATTAACACCGGGGAGCTGTTTTTT
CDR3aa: CASSLQINTGELFF

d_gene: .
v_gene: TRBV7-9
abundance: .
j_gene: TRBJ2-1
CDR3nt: TGTGCCAGCAGCCCCACTAGCATATACAATGAGCAGTTCTTC
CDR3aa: CASSPTSIYNEQFF

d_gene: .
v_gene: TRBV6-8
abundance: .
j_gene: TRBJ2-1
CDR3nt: TGTGCCAGCAGGCCAAGCGGTGAGCAGTTCTTC
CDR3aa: CASRPSGEQFF

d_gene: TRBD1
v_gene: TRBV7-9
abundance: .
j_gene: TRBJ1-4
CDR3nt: TGTGCCAGCAGCTTTGGACAGGGGGCGAATGAAAAACTGTTTTTT
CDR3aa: CASSFGQGANEKLFF

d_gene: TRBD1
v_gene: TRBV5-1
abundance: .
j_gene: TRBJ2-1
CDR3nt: TGCGCCAGCAGCGTGAGGACAGGGGAGTACAATGAGCAGTTCTTC
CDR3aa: CASSVRTGEYNEQFF

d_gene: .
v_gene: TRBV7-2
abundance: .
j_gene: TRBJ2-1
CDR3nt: TGTGCCAGCAGCAGAGTCGGGACTGATTCCTACAATGAGCAGTTCTTC
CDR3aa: CASSRVGTDSYNEQFF

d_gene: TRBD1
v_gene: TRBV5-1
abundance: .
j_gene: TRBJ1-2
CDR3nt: TGCGCCAGCAGCCCCCTCTTCAGAGACAGGGACTATGGCTACACCTTC
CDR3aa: CASSPLFRDRDYGYTF

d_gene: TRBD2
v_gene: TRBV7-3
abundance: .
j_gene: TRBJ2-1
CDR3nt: TGTGCCAGCAGCTCTTCTAGCGGGAGTTTCTATGAGCAGTTCTTC
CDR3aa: CASSSSSGSFYEQFF

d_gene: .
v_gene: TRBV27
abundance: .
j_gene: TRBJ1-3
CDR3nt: TGTGCCAGCAGTCCCCAACAGAGCTCTGGAAACACCATATATTTT
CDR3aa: CASSPQQSSGNTIYF

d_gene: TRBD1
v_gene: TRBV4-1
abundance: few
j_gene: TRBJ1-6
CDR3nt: TGCGCCAGCAGCCAAGCTTCGCGGACAGGGGCCTCACCCCTCCACTTT
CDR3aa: CASSQASRTGASPLHF

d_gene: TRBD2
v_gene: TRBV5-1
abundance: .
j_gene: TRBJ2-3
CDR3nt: TGCGCCAGCAGCTTGGCCCCTAGCGGAGGAACGGATACGCAGTATTTT
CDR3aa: CASSLAPSGGTDTQYF

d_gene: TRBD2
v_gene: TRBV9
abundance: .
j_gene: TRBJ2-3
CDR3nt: TGTGCCAGCAGCGGGGGACTAGCCTCAGATACGCAGTATTTT
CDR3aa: CASSGGLASDTQYF

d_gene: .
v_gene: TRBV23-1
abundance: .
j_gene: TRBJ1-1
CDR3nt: TGCGCCAGCAGTCAATCTAGTCAGGGAGGAATGAACACTGAAGCTTTCTTT
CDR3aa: CASSQSSQGGMNTEAFF

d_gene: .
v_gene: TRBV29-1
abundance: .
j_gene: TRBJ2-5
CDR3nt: TGCAGCGTTGAAGATCCGGGAGAGACCCAGTACTTC
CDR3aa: CSVEDPGETQYF

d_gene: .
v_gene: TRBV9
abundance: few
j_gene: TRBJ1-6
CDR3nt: TGTGCCAGCAGCGTAGAGGCGGCTAATTCACCCCTCCACTTT
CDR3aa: CASSVEAANSPLHF

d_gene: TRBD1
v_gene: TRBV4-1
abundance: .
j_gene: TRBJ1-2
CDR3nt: TGCGCCAGCAGCCAAGCGCTCGGGACAGGGGCCTATGGCTACACCTTC
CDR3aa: CASSQALGTGAYGYTF

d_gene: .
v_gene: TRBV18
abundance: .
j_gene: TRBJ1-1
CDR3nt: TGTGCCAGCTCACCAGAAACAGTGAACACTGAAGCTTTCTTT
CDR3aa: CASSPETVNTEAFF

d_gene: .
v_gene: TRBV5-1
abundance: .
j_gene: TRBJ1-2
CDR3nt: TGCGCCAGCAGCTCCCCGCGGGGTAACTATGGCTACACCTTC
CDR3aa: CASSSPRGNYGYTF

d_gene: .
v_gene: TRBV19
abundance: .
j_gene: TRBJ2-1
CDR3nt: TGTGCCAGTAGAAAGCGAGTATATCAAGGGACTGGGGGTGAGCAGTTCTTC
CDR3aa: CASRKRVYQGTGGEQFF

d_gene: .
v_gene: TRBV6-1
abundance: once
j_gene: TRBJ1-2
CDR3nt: TGTGCCAGCAGTGAAGTAAACAGGAGGGCTAACTATGGCTACACCTTC
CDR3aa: CASSEVNRRANYGYTF

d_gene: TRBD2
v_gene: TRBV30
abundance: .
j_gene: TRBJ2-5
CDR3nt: TGTGCCTGGAGACGAGCGGGGACCCAAGAGACCCAGTACTTC
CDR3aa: CAWRRAGTQETQYF

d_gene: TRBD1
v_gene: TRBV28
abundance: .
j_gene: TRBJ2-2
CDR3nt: TGTGCCAGCAGTTTAAGGACAGGGTGGACCGGGGAGCTGTTTTTT
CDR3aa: CASSLRTGWTGELFF

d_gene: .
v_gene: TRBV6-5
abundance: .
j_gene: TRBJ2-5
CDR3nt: TGTGCCACGAGAGGAGGGGAGACCCAGTACTTC
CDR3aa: CATRGGETQYF